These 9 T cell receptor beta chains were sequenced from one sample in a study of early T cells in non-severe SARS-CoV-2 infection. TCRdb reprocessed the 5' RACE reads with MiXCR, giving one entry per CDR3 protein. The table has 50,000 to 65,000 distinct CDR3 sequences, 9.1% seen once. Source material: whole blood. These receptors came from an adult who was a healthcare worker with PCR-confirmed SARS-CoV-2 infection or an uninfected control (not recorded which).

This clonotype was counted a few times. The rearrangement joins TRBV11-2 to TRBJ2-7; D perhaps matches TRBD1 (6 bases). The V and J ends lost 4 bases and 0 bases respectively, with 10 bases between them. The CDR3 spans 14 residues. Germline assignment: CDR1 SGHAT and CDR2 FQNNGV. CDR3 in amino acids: CASSSDRSSYEQYF. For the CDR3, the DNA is TGTGCCAGCAGCTCCGACAGGAGCTCCTACGAGCAGTACTTC.

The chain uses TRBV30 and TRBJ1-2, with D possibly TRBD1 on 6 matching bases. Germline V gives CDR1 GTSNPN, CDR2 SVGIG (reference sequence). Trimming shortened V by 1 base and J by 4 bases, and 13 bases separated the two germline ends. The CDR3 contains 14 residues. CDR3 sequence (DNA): TGTGCCTGGAGTGCAGGGGTTGTCGGCTATGGCTACACCTTC. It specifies CAWSAGVVGYGYTF.

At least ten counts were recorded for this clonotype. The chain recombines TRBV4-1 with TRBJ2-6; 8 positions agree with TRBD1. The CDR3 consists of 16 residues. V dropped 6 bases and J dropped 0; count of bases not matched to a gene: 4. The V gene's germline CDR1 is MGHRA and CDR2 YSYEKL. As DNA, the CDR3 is TGCGCCAGCAGTCACAGGGGGAGCTCTGGGGCCAACGTCCTGACTTTC. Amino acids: CASSHRGSSGANVLTF.

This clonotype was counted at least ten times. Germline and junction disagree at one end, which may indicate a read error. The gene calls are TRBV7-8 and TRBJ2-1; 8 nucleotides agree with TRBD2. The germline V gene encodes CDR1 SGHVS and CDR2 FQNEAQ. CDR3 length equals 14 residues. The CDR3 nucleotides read TGTGCCAGCAGCCTAGGAACAGCGGGGGCTCATCAGATCTTC. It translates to CASSLGTAGAHQIF.

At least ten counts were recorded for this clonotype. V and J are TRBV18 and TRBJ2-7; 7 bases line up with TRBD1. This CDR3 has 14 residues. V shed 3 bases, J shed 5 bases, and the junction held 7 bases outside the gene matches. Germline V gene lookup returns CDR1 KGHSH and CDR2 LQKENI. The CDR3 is CASSPRGQFNEQYF. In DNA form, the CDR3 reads TGTGCCAGCTCACCCCGGGGACAGTTCAACGAGCAGTACTTC.

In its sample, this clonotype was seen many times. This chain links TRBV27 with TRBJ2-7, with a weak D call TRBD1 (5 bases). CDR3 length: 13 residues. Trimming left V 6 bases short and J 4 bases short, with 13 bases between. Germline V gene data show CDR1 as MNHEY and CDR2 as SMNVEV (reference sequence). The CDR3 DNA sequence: TGTGCCAGCAGCTTGACGCAGGGATACGAGCAGTACTTC. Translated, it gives CASSLTQGYEQYF.

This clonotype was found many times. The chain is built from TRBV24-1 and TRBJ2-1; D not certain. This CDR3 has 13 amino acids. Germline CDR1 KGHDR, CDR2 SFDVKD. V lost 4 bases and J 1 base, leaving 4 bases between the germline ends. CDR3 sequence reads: CATSDHSYNEQFF. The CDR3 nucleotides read TGTGCCACCAGTGACCATTCCTACAATGAGCAGTTCTTC.

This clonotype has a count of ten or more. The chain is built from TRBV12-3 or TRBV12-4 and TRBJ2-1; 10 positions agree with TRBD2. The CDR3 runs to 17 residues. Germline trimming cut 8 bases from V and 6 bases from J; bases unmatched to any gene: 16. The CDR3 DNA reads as TGTGCCAGCGCCCGACAGGGGATCAGCGGGAGGGGCAATGAGCAGTTCTTC. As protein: CASARQGISGRGNEQFF.

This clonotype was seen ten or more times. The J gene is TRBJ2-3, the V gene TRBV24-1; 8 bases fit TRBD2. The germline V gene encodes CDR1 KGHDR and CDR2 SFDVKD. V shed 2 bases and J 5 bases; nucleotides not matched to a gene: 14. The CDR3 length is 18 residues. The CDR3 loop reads CATSDSTRGGAGEDTQYF. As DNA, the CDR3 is TGTGCCACCAGTGATTCGACCCGGGGGGGTGCTGGGGAAGATACGCAGTATTTT.